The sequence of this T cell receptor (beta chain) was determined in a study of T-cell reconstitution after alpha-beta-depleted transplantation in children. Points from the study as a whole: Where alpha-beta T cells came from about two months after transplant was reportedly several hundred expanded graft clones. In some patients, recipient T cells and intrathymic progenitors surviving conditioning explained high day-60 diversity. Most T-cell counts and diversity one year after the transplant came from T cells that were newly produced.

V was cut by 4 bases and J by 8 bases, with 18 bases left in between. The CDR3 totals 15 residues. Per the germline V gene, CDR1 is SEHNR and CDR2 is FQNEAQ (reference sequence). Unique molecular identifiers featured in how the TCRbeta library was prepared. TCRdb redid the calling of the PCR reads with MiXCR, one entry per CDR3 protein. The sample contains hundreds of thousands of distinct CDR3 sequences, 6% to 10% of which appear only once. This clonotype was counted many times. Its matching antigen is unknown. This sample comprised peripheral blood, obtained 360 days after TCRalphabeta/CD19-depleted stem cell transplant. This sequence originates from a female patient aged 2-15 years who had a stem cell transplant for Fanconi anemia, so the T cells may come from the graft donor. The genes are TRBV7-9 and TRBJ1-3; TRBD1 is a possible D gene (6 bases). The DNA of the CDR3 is TGTGCCAGCAGCTCCGGGACAATGCCACTATACACCATATATTTT. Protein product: CASSSGTMPLYTIYF.